This T cell receptor (beta chain) comes out of a study of blood T cell repertoires in COVID-19. At the level of the study: Sites in the United States, Italy and Spain provided acute and convalescent COVID-19 samples. T cells, B-cell-depleted T cells, or PBMCs provided the cDNA or gDNA that served as material.

Deletions cut 0 bases from V and 3 bases from J, with 12 bases between. Germline-derived CDR1 and CDR2 are SGHNT and YYREEE (reference sequence). The CDR3 covers 15 residues. As handled by the study authors: Amplification from reference gene primers served as the basis for estimated nucleated cell counts. TCRdb's table, derived via immunoSEQ multiplex PCR, lists solely in-frame clones and lacks some. V and J calls and clone size follow that table, whereas D and trimming were derived from the DNA. The sample carries approximately 38,000 clones, more than 90% recorded once. The sequenced sample consisted of peripheral blood. The receptor was isolated from a woman of 80 years or more with acute or convalescent COVID-19. The V gene is TRBV5-4, the J gene TRBJ1-2; D is unresolved. CDR3 residues: CASSLGGSSDYGYTF. CDR3 nucleotides: TGTGCCAGCAGCTTGGGAGGGAGTAGCGACTATGGCTACACCTTC.